This is a list of T cell receptor beta chains from one sample in a study of cytomegalovirus exposure and HLA in healthy donors. Libraries were prepared by immunoSEQ multiplex PCR; TCRdb keeps only in-frame clonotypes and omits some of them. Here the sample spans roughly 250,000 clones, about 80% being singletons. Material: PBMCs. These receptors all stem from a girl aged 2 to 9 in good health and CMV-seronegative. Both conserved end residues are part of each CDR3. Fields, in order: clone size, V gene, J gene, D gene, CDR3 DNA, CDR3 protein. D genes are given only for firm matches. Size tells how often a clone was seen (once, few, many) or the class of an expanded clone, and some rows leave it out.

-,TRBV27,TRBJ2-5,-,TGTGCCAGCAGTTTATTAGGAGGTGGGGAGACCCAGTACTTC,CASSLLGGGETQYF
-,TRBV19,TRBJ1-2,-,TGTGCCAGTAGTATAGGGCTCCGAGGCTATGGCTACACCTTC,CASSIGLRGYGYTF
few,TRBV5-4,TRBJ1-1,TRBD1,TGTGCCAGCAGCTCCACAGGGGGTTACACTGAAGCTTTCTTT,CASSSTGGYTEAFF
-,TRBV13,TRBJ2-7,TRBD2,TGTGCCAGCAGCCCCTCCGGGAGGCTCTCCTACGAGCAGTACTTC,CASSPSGRLSYEQYF
-,TRBV7-6,TRBJ2-7,TRBD1,TGTGCCAGCAGCTCGCTACAGGGGACCGAGCAGTACTTC,CASSSLQGTEQYF
-,TRBV30,TRBJ2-7,-,TGTGCCTGGAGTTCGGGGGACGAGCAGTACTTC,CAWSSGDEQYF
-,TRBV11-2,TRBJ2-2,TRBD2,TGTGCCAGCAGTAACCTAGCGGGAATCTGGGAGCTGTTTTTT,CASSNLAGIWELFF
-,TRBV11-2,TRBJ1-1,TRBD1,TGTGCCAGCAGTTTCCTGGCAGGGGGCAGGGCTGAAGCTTTCTTT,CASSFLAGGRAEAFF
-,TRBV7-9,TRBJ2-7,TRBD1,TGTGCCAGCAGCTTACCCGGGACAGTCTACGAGCAGTACTTC,CASSLPGTVYEQYF
-,TRBV5-4,TRBJ2-1,TRBD2,TGTGCCAGCAGCTTTTTTCTAGGCGGGAGTGTGGATGAGCAGTTCTTC,CASSFFLGGSVDEQFF
-,TRBV7-9,TRBJ1-2,TRBD1,TGTGCCAGCAGCCCGAAGATGGACAGGGGACTTCGTGGCTACACCTTC,CASSPKMDRGLRGYTF
-,TRBV11-2,TRBJ1-2,TRBD1,TGTGCCAGCAGAATACCGGGACAGGGGACCTATGGCTACACCTTC,CASRIPGQGTYGYTF
-,TRBV7-2,TRBJ2-5,-,TGTGCCAGCAGCTTAGTAGAGGCTCTAGGAGAGACCCAGTACTTC,CASSLVEALGETQYF
-,TRBV2,TRBJ2-7,-,TGTGCCAGCACACAAGCCTACGAGCAGTACTTC,CASTQAYEQYF
-,TRBV4-1,TRBJ2-1,TRBD1,TGCGCCAGCAGCCAACGGGACAGGGGGGAATATGAGCAGTTCTTC,CASSQRDRGEYEQFF
-,TRBV20-1,TRBJ2-3,-,TGCAGTGCCGTCACAGATACGCAGTATTTT,CSAVTDTQYF
-,TRBV4-1,TRBJ2-2,TRBD1,TGCGCCAGCAGCCAAAGACAGGGAAGCACCGGGGAGCTGTTTTTT,CASSQRQGSTGELFF
-,TRBV4-2,TRBJ2-6,-,TGTGCCAGCAGCCAAGAAGTTAGTGGGGCCAACGTCCTGACTTTC,CASSQEVSGANVLTF
-,TRBV5-8,TRBJ2-1,-,TGTGCCAGCAGCTTGGGGGCGGGGCGGCTGGGTAATGAGCAGTTCTTC,CASSLGAGRLGNEQFF
once,TRBV7-9,TRBJ2-2,-,TGTGCCAGCAGCTTATACAGGGCCACCGGGGAGCTGTTTTTT,CASSLYRATGELFF
-,TRBV7-2,TRBJ2-1,-,TGTGCCAGCAGCTTGGGGAGAGACAATGAGCAGTTCTTC,CASSLGRDNEQFF
-,TRBV12-5,TRBJ2-7,TRBD2,TGTGCTAGTGGTTTGGGACTAGCGGGAGACTACGAGCAGTACTTC,CASGLGLAGDYEQYF
-,TRBV7-2,TRBJ1-2,-,TGTGCCAGCAGCTTAGATGGGGAATCCGGGGGTGGCTACACCTTC,CASSLDGESGGGYTF
-,TRBV9,TRBJ2-6,-,TGTGCCAGCAGCTTAAGACAGGTACCCTCTGGGGCCAACGTCCTGACTTTC,CASSLRQVPSGANVLTF
few,TRBV6-5,TRBJ1-1,TRBD1,TGTGCCAGCAGTTACCAACGACAGGGCGGGACTGAAGCTTTCTTT,CASSYQRQGGTEAFF
-,TRBV6-4,TRBJ2-2,-,TGTGCCAGCAGTGACTCTGGAGAGGCAGGGGACACCGGGGAGCTGTTTTTT,CASSDSGEAGDTGELFF
-,TRBV7-2,TRBJ2-7,TRBD2,TGTGCCAGCAGCTTAGAGGGCGGGGGGGCCTACGAGCAGTACTTC,CASSLEGGGAYEQYF
-,TRBV14,TRBJ1-6,-,TGTGCCAGCAGCCCTCGGGTACATTCACCCCTCCACTTT,CASSPRVHSPLHF
few,TRBV4-2,TRBJ2-2,TRBD2,TGTGCCAGCAGCCCATCACTAGCGGGGTTTTTCGGGGAGCTGTTTTTT,CASSPSLAGFFGELFF
-,TRBV28,TRBJ2-1,TRBD1,TGTGCCAGCAGTGCTGGGGGACAGGGGAAGGATGAGCAGTTCTTC,CASSAGGQGKDEQFF
once,TRBV14,TRBJ1-3,-,TGTGCCAGCAGCCAAGGGTACGGGAGGAGAGTCTCTGGAAACACCATATATTTT,CASSQGYGRRVSGNTIYF
few,TRBV5-1,TRBJ2-7,-,TGCGCCAGCAGCTTGGGAAGTACAGGGTACTCCTACGAGCAGTACTTC,CASSLGSTGYSYEQYF
-,TRBV5-5,TRBJ2-1,-,TGTGCCAGCAGCCCTCAACCGGGACAAGGTTTTGAGCAGTTCTTC,CASSPQPGQGFEQFF
-,TRBV27,TRBJ1-5,TRBD1,TGTGCCAGCAGTCCGCGCCCGATCACAGGGGGCCGTCAGCCCCAGCATTTT,CASSPRPITGGRQPQHF
-,TRBV18,TRBJ2-7,-,TGTGCCAGCTCCATGAGCTCCTACGAGCAGTACTTC,CASSMSSYEQYF
-,TRBV9,TRBJ2-2,TRBD1,TGTGCCAGCAGCGCCGGGACAGGTAACACCGGGGAGCTGTTTTTT,CASSAGTGNTGELFF
few,TRBV27,TRBJ1-1,TRBD1,TGTGCCAGCAGTCGAGCCCTCGACAGGGTAACTGAAGCTTTCTTT,CASSRALDRVTEAFF
-,TRBV28,TRBJ1-5,-,TGTGCCAGCTCCCCGAGCAGTCGGGCCCAGCATTTT,CASSPSSRAQHF
-,TRBV19,TRBJ1-5,TRBD1,TGTGCCAGTAGTATACGTCAGGGGGCCGGGCCCTCACAGCCCCAGCATTTT,CASSIRQGAGPSQPQHF
-,TRBV5-1,TRBJ2-5,-,TGCGCCAGCAGTTGGTTAGGGGGACCCCTCCAAGAGACCCAGTACTTC,CASSWLGGPLQETQYF
-,TRBV6-1,TRBJ2-3,-,TGTGCCAGCAGTGGACTAACTAGCACAGATACGCAGTATTTT,CASSGLTSTDTQYF
-,TRBV28,TRBJ2-3,TRBD1,TGTGCCAGCAGTTTGTCCAGGGGGAATAGAATAGAGACAGATACGCAGTATTTT,CASSLSRGNRIETDTQYF
-,TRBV28,TRBJ1-6,TRBD1,TGTGCCAGCACCATAAACAGGGGTTCACCCCTCCACTTT,CASTINRGSPLHF